Shown below are 5 T cell receptor beta chains from a single sample sequenced in a study of blood T cell repertoires in COVID-19. Some clones are missing from TCRdb's copy, which holds only in-frame ones; the method was immunoSEQ multiplex PCR. The sample holds approximately 240,000 clones; about 80% are singletons and the top ten take more than 2%. Sequencing input: peripheral blood. All receptors derive from a woman aged 60-70 years with acute or convalescent COVID-19.

With regard to this clone: Other DNA sequences within the sample encode an identical CDR3. This sequence joins TRBV7-2 and TRBJ1-1; D is uncertain. There are 13 residues in the CDR3. V shed 1 base and J shed 2 bases, with 5 bases lying between them. Germline CDR1 is SGHTA and CDR2 is FQGNSA. The CDR3 spells CASSLGRNTEAFF. CDR3 coding DNA: TGTGCCAGCAGCTTAGGCAGAAACACTGAAGCTTTCTTT.

The chain recombines TRBV6-5 with TRBJ1-4; D is perhaps TRBD1 (6 bases). The CDR3 sequence is 14 residues long. V dropped 6 bases and J dropped 5 bases, with 13 bases sitting between them. Germline loops: CDR1 MNHEY, CDR2 SVGAGI. The CDR3 reads CASREDSVNEKLFF. DNA of the CDR3: TGTGCCAGCAGGGAGGACAGCGTGAATGAAAAACTGTTTTTT.

The chain couples TRBV5-1 to TRBJ1-1; 9 bases agree with TRBD1. In germline, CDR1 is SGHRS, CDR2 YFSETQ. CDR3 size: 14 residues. V trimming: 2 bases; J trimming: 3 bases; junction bases outside the gene matches: 2. CDR3 bases: TGCGCCAGCAGCTTTCGGGACAGGGACACTGAAGCTTTCTTT. It encodes CASSFRDRDTEAFF.

As for this clone: An end of the junction does not agree with germline; a read error may underlie this. The gene calls are TRBV6-2 or TRBV6-3 and TRBJ1-2; no definite D call. The CDR3 contains 15 residues. The germline V gene encodes CDR1 MNHEY and CDR2 SVGEGT. The CDR3 nucleotides read TGTGCCAGCAGTTACTCAAGAGGTTATAACTTTGGCTACACCTTC. It yields the protein CASSYSRGYNFGYTF.

The chain couples TRBV6-5 to TRBJ1-5; D perhaps matches TRBD1 (5 bases). CDR3 length equals 12 residues. CDR1 MNHEY and CDR2 SVGAGI come from the germline V gene. Deletions cut 7 bases from V and 6 bases from J, with 10 bases between. The DNA of the CDR3 is TGTGCCAGCAAACTCGGGGGTCAGCCCCAGCATTTT. Translating gives CASKLGGQPQHF.